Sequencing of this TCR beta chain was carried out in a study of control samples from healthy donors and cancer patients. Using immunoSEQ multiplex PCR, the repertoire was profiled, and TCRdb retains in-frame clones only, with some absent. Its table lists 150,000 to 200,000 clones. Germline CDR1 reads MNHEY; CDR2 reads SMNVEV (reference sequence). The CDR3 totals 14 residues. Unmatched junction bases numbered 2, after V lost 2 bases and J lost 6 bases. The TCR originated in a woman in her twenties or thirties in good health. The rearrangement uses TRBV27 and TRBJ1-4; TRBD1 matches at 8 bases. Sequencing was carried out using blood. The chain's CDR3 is CASSLGQGYEKLFF. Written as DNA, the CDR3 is TGTGCCAGCAGTTTAGGACAGGGTTATGAAAAACTGTTTTTT. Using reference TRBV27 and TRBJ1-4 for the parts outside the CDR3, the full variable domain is EAQVTQNPRYLITVTGKKLTVTCSQNMNHEYMSWYRQDPGLGLRQIYYSMNVEVTDKGDVPEGYKVSRKEKRNFPLILESPSPNQTSLYFCASSLGQGYEKLFFGSGTQLSVL.